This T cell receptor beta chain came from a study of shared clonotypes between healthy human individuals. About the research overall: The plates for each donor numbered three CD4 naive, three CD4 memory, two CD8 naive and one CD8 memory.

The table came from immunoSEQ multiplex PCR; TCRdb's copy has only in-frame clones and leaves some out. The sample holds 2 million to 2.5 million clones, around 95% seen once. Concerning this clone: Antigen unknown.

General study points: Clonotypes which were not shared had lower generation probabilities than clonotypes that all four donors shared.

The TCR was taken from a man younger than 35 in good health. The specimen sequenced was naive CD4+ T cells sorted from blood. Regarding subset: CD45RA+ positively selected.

The CDR3 DNA is TGTGCCAGCAGCTGGGCAAATGGGCAATTGGATGAGCAGTTCTTC. Residues: CASSWANGQLDEQFF. The chain carries TRBV7-8 and TRBJ2-1; D call uncertain. V lost 4 bases to trimming and J lost 8 bases, with 18 bases between them. Germline CDR1 reads SGHVS; CDR2 reads FQNEAQ. The CDR3 has 15 residues.